This TCR beta chain was identified during a study of metastatic and nonmetastatic thyroid tumors. TCRdb re-called clones from the PCR reads using MiXCR. Of approximately 22,000 clones in the sample, 16% were seen once. This clone was recorded many times. Antigen specificity is unknown. Whole-study findings and limits: Significantly higher TCR beta diversity was reportedly seen in malignant thyroid tumors than benign nodules, in blood and tumor.

All patients were treatment-naive before thyroid surgery. Source material: tumor tissue. The receptor was derived from a female donor with papillary thyroid cancer or a benign thyroid nodule (not recorded which). Some clones in this sample may be carry-over from other donors' samples.

As DNA, the CDR3 is TGTGCCAGCAGCTTGCGGGGGACTTACAATGAGCAGTTCTTC. It is translated as CASSLRGTYNEQFF. The V and J genes are TRBV5-4 and TRBJ2-1; D is possibly TRBD2 (6 bases). The CDR3 contains 14 residues. Germline CDR1 reads SGHNT; CDR2 reads YYREEE (reference sequence). V lost 1 base and J 4 bases, leaving 9 bases between the germline ends.